The rows below give T cell receptor beta chains drawn from one sample of a study of tumour-infiltrating T cells in Burkitt lymphoma. Using immunoSEQ multiplex PCR, the repertoire was profiled, and TCRdb retains in-frame clones only, with some absent. Among around 46,000 clones listed, around 30% were seen once. Sequenced: tumor tissue. These receptors were collected from a human donor with Burkitt lymphoma. Both conserved end residues are part of each CDR3. The order of the fields is D gene, J gene, V gene, CDR3 protein. The D gene is left open where the match is weak.

d_call: -; j_call: TRBJ1-2; v_call: TRBV4-1; cdr3_aa: CASSQDPGINYGYTF
d_call: -; j_call: TRBJ1-2; v_call: TRBV21-1; cdr3_aa: CASSSFGCCYTF
d_call: -; j_call: TRBJ1-1; v_call: TRBV30; cdr3_aa: CAGRVNTEAFF
d_call: -; j_call: TRBJ1-4; v_call: TRBV7-8; cdr3_aa: CASSLATRGEKLFF
d_call: -; j_call: TRBJ2-3; v_call: TRBV11-3; cdr3_aa: CASSRTVGGSTDTQYF
d_call: TRBD1; j_call: TRBJ1-6; v_call: TRBV27; cdr3_aa: CASSLNDRVSYNSPLHF
d_call: -; j_call: TRBJ1-1; v_call: TRBV6-1; cdr3_aa: CASSERLSLTEAFF
d_call: TRBD2; j_call: TRBJ2-5; v_call: TRBV4-1; cdr3_aa: CASSQAISGGSPETQYF
d_call: -; j_call: TRBJ1-5; v_call: TRBV5-6; cdr3_aa: CASSSRFMAAINQPQHF
d_call: TRBD1; j_call: TRBJ2-7; v_call: TRBV11-3; cdr3_aa: CASSRDRVGEQYF
d_call: -; j_call: TRBJ1-1; v_call: TRBV7-9; cdr3_aa: CASSVGSRVGTEAFF
d_call: TRBD2; j_call: TRBJ2-5; v_call: TRBV9; cdr3_aa: CASSVWGGGAEETQYF
d_call: -; j_call: TRBJ1-1; v_call: TRBV4-1; cdr3_aa: CASSQDISNTEAFF
d_call: TRBD1; j_call: TRBJ1-4; v_call: TRBV5-5; cdr3_aa: CASSPTGVNEKLFF
d_call: -; j_call: TRBJ2-7; v_call: TRBV5-1; cdr3_aa: CASSFLGYTAYEQYF
d_call: TRBD1; j_call: TRBJ2-7; v_call: TRBV6-5; cdr3_aa: CASRKGQSYEQYF
d_call: -; j_call: TRBJ2-7; v_call: TRBV6-5; cdr3_aa: CASSYSSGGHEQYF
d_call: -; j_call: TRBJ1-5; v_call: TRBV9; cdr3_aa: CASSVDGTRPQHF
d_call: TRBD1; j_call: TRBJ1-4; v_call: TRBV15; cdr3_aa: CATSVRDRGFEKLFF
d_call: TRBD2; j_call: TRBJ2-7; v_call: TRBV5-6; cdr3_aa: CASSLSPSGGSEQYF
d_call: -; j_call: TRBJ2-5; v_call: TRBV4-1; cdr3_aa: CASSPQIIQETQYF
d_call: -; j_call: TRBJ1-5; v_call: TRBV6-1; cdr3_aa: CASSEAPHGNQPQHF
d_call: -; j_call: TRBJ1-1; v_call: TRBV6-6; cdr3_aa: CASSYSEGRNTEAFF
d_call: TRBD1; j_call: TRBJ1-6; v_call: TRBV7-2; cdr3_aa: CASSPGQVNSPLHF
d_call: -; j_call: TRBJ1-5; v_call: TRBV6-6; cdr3_aa: CASSYGDGNQPQHF